The present TCR beta chain was sequenced within a study of blood T cell repertoires in COVID-19. On the study more broadly: Acute and convalescent COVID-19 samples came from the United States, Italy and Spain.

The germline V and J ends were trimmed by 6 bases and 8 bases, with 16 bases remaining between them. The CDR3 covers 13 residues. Germline loops: CDR1 PRHDT, CDR2 FYEKMQ (reference sequence). Those enrolled, adults aged roughly 18 to 95 years, came from some 23 US areas. Clinical history reported by participants formed the basis on which cohorts were assigned. Source study methods: Researchers report that nucleated cell counts were estimated from reference gene primer amplification. The table came from immunoSEQ multiplex PCR; TCRdb's copy has only in-frame clones and leaves some out. V and J calls and clone size come straight from that table; D and trimming were deduced from the DNA. The sample records approximately 310,000 clones, roughly 88% being singletons.

The sequence derives from a man younger than 45 who had recovered from COVID-19. The V and J genes are TRBV13 and TRBJ1-1, with D tentatively TRBD1 (6 bases). The material sequenced was PBMCs or T cells enriched from blood (not recorded which). The CDR3 region has the DNA TGTGCCAGCAGTTTGGGAGATGGGGGCGAAGCTTTCTTT. Its translation: CASSLGDGGEAFF.